These T cell receptor beta chains were read from a single sample in a study of blood T cells in healthy people across ages. TCRdb reprocessed the 5' RACE reads with MiXCR, giving one entry per CDR3 protein. The sample consists of about 1,000,000 distinct CDR3 sequences, 40% to 45% of them appearing once. The specimen was blood. These receptors came from a woman aged 55-69 years in good health. Both conserved end residues are part of each CDR3. Each record gives: clone size, V gene, J gene, D gene, CDR3 protein, CDR3 DNA. D genes are given only for firm matches. Expanded clones get a size class; other rows say once, few or many, or leave the size out.

>NA|TRBV20-1|TRBJ1-2|TRBD1
CSARSPDRGGYGHTF
TGCAGTGCTAGATCACCGGACAGGGGGGGCTATGGCCACACCTTC
>NA|TRBV12-3/TRBV12-4|TRBJ2-7|TRBD1
CASSSTGDAYYEQYF
TGTGCCAGCAGTTCGACAGGGGACGCCTACTACGAGCAGTACTTC
>NA|TRBV6-1|TRBJ2-5|TRBD1
CASSASTGGVGPETQYF
TGTGCCAGCAGCGCCTCGACAGGGGGCGTTGGTCCGGAGACCCAGTACTTC
>few|TRBV6-5|TRBJ2-5|NA
CASSFGGMDLETQYF
TGTGCCAGCAGTTTTGGCGGGATGGATCTCGAGACCCAGTACTTC
>few|TRBV2|TRBJ2-1|TRBD2
CASLPGLAAYNEQFF
TGTGCCAGCCTTCCGGGGCTAGCGGCTTACAATGAGCAGTTCTTC
>NA|TRBV7-2|TRBJ2-3|NA
CASSRAPTLKDTQYF
TGTGCCAGCAGCCGCGCTCCTACCTTGAAAGATACGCAGTATTTT
>NA|TRBV21-1|TRBJ1-5|NA
CASSRAGVNQPQHF
TGTGCCAGCAGCAGGGCAGGGGTCAATCAGCCCCAGCATTTT
>few|TRBV7-9|TRBJ1-1|NA
CASSLVGSEAFF
TGTGCCAGCAGCTTAGTTGGGAGTGAAGCTTTCTTT
>NA|TRBV12-3/TRBV12-4|TRBJ2-5|TRBD1
CASRDETGGQETQYF
TGTGCCAGCAGGGACGAAACAGGGGGACAAGAGACCCAGTACTTC
>NA|TRBV5-1|TRBJ2-1|TRBD2
CASSGGRTYNEQFF
TGCGCCAGCAGCGGCGGGAGGACTTACAATGAGCAGTTCTTC
>few|TRBV27|TRBJ2-7|NA
CASSVSRGEVPYEQYF
TGTGCCAGCAGCGTTTCCCGGGGCGAGGTTCCCTACGAGCAGTACTTC
>few|TRBV20-1|TRBJ2-7|TRBD1
CSAPGTVQYF
TGCAGTGCCCCAGGGACAGTGCAGTACTTC
>NA|TRBV9|TRBJ2-1|NA
CAGNRDDNEQFF
TGTGCCGGTAACAGGGATGACAATGAGCAGTTCTTC
>NA|TRBV20-1|TRBJ1-5|NA
CSARDGQFSNQPQHF
TGCAGTGCTAGAGATGGACAGTTTAGCAATCAGCCCCAGCATTTT
>NA|TRBV5-4|TRBJ2-3|NA
CASSAGGPDTQYF
TGTGCCAGCAGCGCCGGAGGCCCAGATACGCAGTATTTT
>NA|TRBV12-3/TRBV12-4|TRBJ2-7|TRBD2
CASSSDYGLAGGHEQYF
TGTGCCAGCAGTTCGGACTACGGTCTAGCGGGAGGCCACGAGCAGTACTTC
>few|TRBV5-1|TRBJ2-5|TRBD1
CASSWRTGGETQYF
TGCGCCAGCAGCTGGAGGACAGGTGGCGAGACCCAGTACTTC
>NA|TRBV9|TRBJ2-1|TRBD1
CASSVDPGGSSYNEQFF
TGTGCCAGCAGCGTAGATCCAGGGGGAAGCTCCTACAATGAGCAGTTCTTC
>NA|TRBV24-1|TRBJ2-3|TRBD2
CATSDTGTSGADTQYF
TGTGCCACCAGTGACACCGGGACTAGCGGCGCTGATACGCAGTATTTT
>many|TRBV6-2/TRBV6-3|TRBJ2-6|NA
CASSTGSGANVLTF
TGTGCCAGCAGTACAGGCTCAGGGGCCAACGTCCTGACTTTC
>few|TRBV7-6|TRBJ2-3|TRBD2
CASSLRAGEDTQYF
TGTGCCAGCAGCTTAAGGGCGGGAGAAGATACGCAGTATTTT
>NA|TRBV5-1|TRBJ1-2|NA
CASSLEEFYGYTF
TGCGCCAGCAGCTTGGAAGAATTCTATGGCTACACCTTC
>NA|TRBV20-1|TRBJ2-1|NA
CSAGGQGWYQETQFF
TGCAGTGCTGGGGGGCAGGGGTGGTACCAAGAGACCCAGTTCTTC
>NA|TRBV4-2|TRBJ1-1|NA
CASSQDPRESVAFF
TGTGCCAGCAGCCAAGACCCAAGGGAGAGCGTAGCTTTCTTT
>NA|TRBV9|TRBJ2-7|NA
CASSALAGAGYEQYF
TGTGCCAGCAGCGCCCTGGCCGGAGCCGGCTACGAGCAGTACTTC
>NA|TRBV5-4|TRBJ2-3|TRBD2
CASSPGTSNTQYF
TGTGCCAGCAGCCCTGGGACTAGCAATACGCAGTATTTT
>few|TRBV30|TRBJ2-1|NA
CAWSDTKVRYNEQFF
TGTGCCTGGAGTGATACGAAGGTTCGGTACAATGAGCAGTTCTTC
>NA|TRBV5-1|TRBJ1-4|NA
CASSLGLSRDEKLFF
TGCGCCAGCAGCCTGGGACTCTCAAGGGACGAAAAACTGTTTTTT
>few|TRBV10-3|TRBJ2-7|TRBD2
CAISGGRDYNEQYF
TGTGCCATCAGTGGGGGTCGGGACTACAATGAGCAGTACTTC
>NA|TRBV20-1|TRBJ1-1|NA
CSARRGADTEAFF
TGCAGTGCTCGGCGAGGGGCGGACACTGAAGCTTTCTTT
>few|TRBV6-2/TRBV6-3|TRBJ1-4|TRBD1
CASSSPGQNEKLFF
TGTGCCAGCAGTTCCCCGGGACAGAATGAAAAACTGTTTTTT
>few|TRBV7-8|TRBJ2-3|TRBD2
CASSFASGTTDTQYF
TGTGCCAGCAGCTTCGCTAGCGGTACCACAGATACGCAGTATTTT
>NA|TRBV20-1|TRBJ1-4|TRBD1
CSAKGQGMWNEKLFF
TGCAGTGCTAAGGGACAGGGGATGTGGAATGAAAAACTGTTTTTT
>NA|TRBV24-1|TRBJ1-2|TRBD1
CATSDGTGEGGYTF
TGTGCCACCAGTGACGGGACAGGGGAAGGTGGCTACACCTTC
>NA|TRBV9|TRBJ2-1|NA
CASSDDRGGGFYNEQFF
TGTGCCAGCAGCGACGACCGAGGGGGGGGGTTTTACAATGAGCAGTTCTTC
>NA|TRBV29-1|TRBJ1-1|NA
CSVVGVVGGTEAFF
TGCAGCGTTGTAGGTGTGGTTGGAGGGACTGAAGCTTTCTTT
>NA|TRBV5-1|TRBJ1-4|TRBD1
CASSFAGTANEKLFF
TGCGCCAGCAGCTTCGCCGGGACAGCAAATGAAAAACTGTTTTTT
>NA|TRBV7-8|TRBJ1-2|TRBD1
CASSLVGQGGPGYTF
TGTGCCAGCAGCTTAGTGGGTCAGGGGGGACCAGGCTACACCTTC
>NA|TRBV29-1|TRBJ1-2|TRBD1
CSAQGANYAHTF
TGCAGCGCACAGGGGGCGAACTATGCCCACACCTTC
>NA|TRBV20-1|TRBJ2-5|TRBD1
CSAADRAETQYF
TGCAGTGCTGCGGACAGGGCAGAGACCCAGTACTTC
>NA|TRBV18|TRBJ2-7|TRBD2
CASSKTSGDYEQYF
TGTGCCAGCTCAAAGACTAGCGGAGACTACGAGCAGTACTTC
>NA|TRBV20-1|TRBJ2-7|NA
CSATTGDSYNEQYF
TGCAGTGCTACGACTGGGGACTCCTACAATGAGCAGTACTTC
>NA|TRBV2|TRBJ2-7|NA
CASSARGVLAYEQYF
TGTGCCAGCAGCGCGAGGGGGGTTTTGGCCTACGAGCAGTACTTC
>NA|TRBV12-3/TRBV12-4|TRBJ1-1|NA
CASSSVAEAFF
TGTGCCAGCAGTTCCGTTGCTGAAGCTTTCTTT
>NA|TRBV15|TRBJ2-3|NA
CATSDRTFPRDTQYF
TGTGCCACCAGCGATCGGACTTTCCCCCGTGATACGCAGTATTTT
>few|TRBV7-9|TRBJ2-1|TRBD2
CASSSTSGRDPNNEQFF
TGTGCCAGCAGCTCGACTAGCGGGAGAGATCCTAACAATGAGCAGTTCTTC
>few|TRBV25-1|TRBJ2-5|NA
CASGVVGQGRETQYF
TGTGCCAGCGGCGTAGTGGGGCAGGGAAGAGAGACCCAGTACTTC
>NA|TRBV5-1|TRBJ2-7|TRBD2
CASSLVGLAGAYEQYF
TGCGCCAGCAGCTTGGTGGGACTAGCGGGAGCCTACGAGCAGTACTTC
>few|TRBV7-2|TRBJ2-1|NA
CASSSGFAWEQFF
TGTGCCAGCAGCTCTGGATTCGCTTGGGAGCAGTTCTTC
>few|TRBV27|TRBJ1-2|TRBD1
CAVGKGGQDRYTF
TGTGCCGTGGGGAAGGGTGGACAGGATCGCTACACCTTC
>NA|TRBV5-1|TRBJ2-7|NA
CASSWRQDLGAEQYF
TGCGCCAGCAGTTGGCGACAGGATTTGGGAGCCGAGCAGTACTTC
>few|TRBV10-3|TRBJ2-7|NA
CAISDLVADTYEQYF
TGTGCCATCAGTGACCTAGTAGCGGACACCTACGAGCAGTACTTC
>NA|TRBV4-3|TRBJ2-1|NA
CASSQEKQGSWYNEQFF
TGCGCCAGCAGCCAAGAAAAACAGGGAAGTTGGTACAATGAGCAGTTCTTC
>few|TRBV7-9|TRBJ2-7|NA
CASSQGHYYEQYF
TGTGCCAGCAGCCAGGGTCATTACTACGAGCAGTACTTC
>NA|TRBV11-3|TRBJ2-1|NA
CASSSSTGNRAYNEQFF
TGTGCCAGCAGCTCCTCTACGGGAAACAGGGCCTACAATGAGCAGTTCTTC